The 29 T cell receptor beta chains in this list originate from one sample, sequenced in a study of beta chain features in type 1 diabetes. These receptors are not linked to any known antigen. The sequenced template was cDNA made from the entire isolated RNA. The protocol was immunoSEQ multiplex PCR, while the TCRdb copy is restricted to in-frame clones and leaves out a portion. Here the sample spans some 660,000 clones, roughly 13% being singletons. General study findings and limits: Shortening of TCRB CDR3s, moderate but significant, appeared in all four CD4+ subsets of Type 1 diabetes patients.

Sequenced input: naive CD4+ T cells from blood. The receptor set was obtained from a man younger than 30 with type 1 diabetes.

In this sample, this clone turned up a few times. The rearrangement joins TRBV2 to TRBJ1-3; maybe TRBD1 (5 bases). Trimming shortened V by 2 bases and J by 4 bases, and 12 bases separated the two germline ends. Germline V gene sequence: CDR1 SNHLY, CDR2 FYNNEI. The CDR3 runs to 15 residues. The CDR3 nucleotides are TGTGCCAGCAGTGAACGATCCGGGGACGGAAACACCATATATTTT. This encodes CASSERSGDGNTIYF.

This clone turned up a few times. The V gene is TRBV7-3, the J gene TRBJ2-5; D gene uncertain. The germline V gene encodes CDR1 SGHTA and CDR2 FQGTGA. The CDR3 is made up of 14 amino acids. Trimming removed 5 bases from V and 5 bases from J, with 15 bases in between. CDR3 bases: TGTGCCAGCAGCCTTGGCCCGGCGCGGGAGACCCAGTACTTC. This codes for CASSLGPARETQYF.

A remark on this clone: This same CDR3 is encoded by further DNA sequences in the sample. The chain recombines TRBV25-1 with TRBJ2-6, with D hard to call. V was trimmed by 6 bases and J by 0 bases, leaving 3 bases between them. The CDR3 totals 13 residues. Looked up from germline, CDR1 is MGHDK and CDR2 is SYGVNS. The CDR3 protein is CASRSSGANVLTF. The CDR3 DNA reads as TGTGCCAGCAGGAGCTCTGGGGCCAACGTCCTGACTTTC.

A word on this clone: Other DNA variants within this sample encode the same CDR3. V and J are TRBV7-9 and TRBJ2-5; 7 bases match TRBD2. This CDR3 is built from 14 residues. With V trimmed by 1 base and J by 3 bases, 2 bases remained unmatched. The germline V gene has CDR1 SEHNR and CDR2 FQNEAQ (reference sequence). CDR3 nucleotide sequence: TGTGCCAGCAGCTTAGGGCTAGCGGAAGAGACCCAGTACTTC. Translated: CASSLGLAEETQYF.

On this clone itself: The sample carries other DNA sequences with the same CDR3. This sequence joins TRBV5-1 and TRBJ2-1; no clear D. The CDR3 runs 13 residues. The germline CDR1 and CDR2 sequences are SGHRS and YFSETQ. Trimming stripped 0 bases from V and 7 bases from J, with 8 bases between. This chain's CDR3 is CASSLDPSNEQFF. CDR3 coding DNA: TGCGCCAGCAGCTTGGACCCGTCGAATGAGCAGTTCTTC.

This chain links TRBV5-6 with TRBJ1-2, with unresolved D. The CDR3 covers 13 residues. Germline CDR1 reads SGHDT; CDR2 reads YYEEEE. Trimming cost V 4 bases and J 4 bases, with 11 bases left between them. The CDR3 here is CASSARLGYGYTF. Here the CDR3 DNA reads TGTGCCAGCAGCGCGAGACTAGGCTATGGCTACACCTTC.

The rearrangement joins TRBV2 to TRBJ2-7; TRBD1 aligns across 7 bases. CDR3 size: 13 residues. Germline CDR1 SNHLY, CDR2 FYNNEI. The trim removed 6 bases at V and 5 bases at J, leaving 7 bases unmatched. CDR3 in DNA: TGTGCCAGCAGGGGGACGACAGGGAACGAGCAGTACTTC. It yields the protein CASRGTTGNEQYF.

The chain is built from TRBV12-5 and TRBJ2-5; the D is unclear. With 2 bases removed from V and 5 bases from J, the gap between germline ends came to 6 bases. The CDR3 sequence is 12 residues long. Germline V gives CDR1 LGHNT, CDR2 FRNRAP. In DNA form, the CDR3 reads TGTGCTAGTGGTTTGATTGGGGAGACCCAGTACTTC. This sequence encodes CASGLIGETQYF.

This clone has a handful of counts. This chain connects TRBV29-1 to TRBJ2-5; D ambiguous. V was shortened by 6 bases and J by 2 bases, with 10 bases between the two germline ends. CDR1 SQVTM and CDR2 ANQGSEA come from the germline V gene. The CDR3 sequence is 12 residues long. CDR3 bases: TGCAGCGTCCCGACTCAACAAGAGACCCAGTACTTC. Its protein product is CSVPTQQETQYF.

The rearrangement links TRBV30 to TRBJ1-2; D gene unclear. Germline V gene lookup returns CDR1 GTSNPN and CDR2 SVGIG (reference sequence). The CDR3 is 11 amino acids. Trimming stripped 4 bases from V and 4 bases from J, with 7 bases between. CDR3 DNA: TGTGCCTGGAACCTAATCTATGGCTACACCTTC. Translation gives CAWNLIYGYTF.

This clone was detected a few times. The chain combines TRBV5-1 with TRBJ1-2; D not resolved. V lost 1 base and J 3 bases, leaving 16 bases between the germline ends. The germline V gene encodes CDR1 SGHRS and CDR2 YFSETQ. The CDR3 runs 16 residues. The CDR3 nucleotides read TGCGCCAGCAGCTTGTTTAGGGATAGGGATGACTATGGCTACACCTTC. Protein: CASSLFRDRDDYGYTF.

The CDR3 region has the DNA TGTGCCAGCAATCGTGGGGGGGCCACAGATACGCAGTATTTT. This sequence encodes CASNRGGATDTQYF. The chain recombines TRBV6-5 with TRBJ2-3; D is possibly TRBD2 (7 bases). The V end lost 7 bases, the J end lost 2 bases, and 13 bases lay between the germline ends. The CDR3 has 14 residues. From germline, CDR1 is MNHEY and CDR2 SVGAGI.

The chain is built from TRBV10-3 and TRBJ1-3; perhaps TRBD1 as D (6 bases). The CDR3 sequence is 16 residues long. V was trimmed by 3 bases and J by 1 base, leaving 13 bases between them. The germline CDR1 and CDR2 sequences are ENHRY and SYGVKD. CDR3 sequence reads: CAISDTGRRSGNTIYF. CDR3 nucleotide sequence: TGTGCCATCAGTGATACAGGGCGGAGATCTGGAAACACCATATATTTT.

The chain is built from TRBV29-1 and TRBJ2-7; D not certain. V lost 7 bases and J lost 2, with 12 bases in between. Germline V gives CDR1 SQVTM, CDR2 ANQGSEA. The CDR3 is made up of 12 amino acids. The chain's CDR3 is CSGAGPAYEQYF. CDR3 DNA sequence: TGCAGCGGTGCAGGCCCCGCCTACGAGCAGTACTTC.

Points on this clone: Distinct nucleotide sequences in the sample also encode this CDR3. This chain links TRBV30 with TRBJ1-3; perhaps TRBD1 as D (5 bases). V lost 0 bases to trimming and J lost 0 bases, with 6 bases between them. Germline V gene sequence: CDR1 GTSNPN, CDR2 SVGIG (reference sequence). This CDR3 has 14 residues. This chain's CDR3 is CAWSVGTSGNTIYF. CDR3 bases: TGTGCCTGGAGTGTTGGGACCTCTGGAAACACCATATATTTT.

The chain combines TRBV9 with TRBJ1-1, with 7 bases identical to TRBD1. V gave up 0 bases and J gave up 8 bases; unmatched junction bases: 7. The CDR3 spans 14 residues. The germline V gene encodes CDR1 SGDLS and CDR2 YYNGEE. The CDR3 DNA is TGTGCCAGCAGCGTAGCTCCAACACAGGGGGAAGCTTTCTTT. It specifies CASSVAPTQGEAFF. Filled out from reference TRBV9 and TRBJ1-1, the complete variable domain reads DSGVTQTPKHLITATGQRVTLRCSPRSGDLSVYWYQQSLDQGLQFLIQYYNGEERAKGNILERFSAQQFPDLHSELNLSSLELGDSALYFCASSVAPTQGEAFFGQGTRLTVV.

This clone was observed a handful of times. The gene calls are TRBV28 and TRBJ1-1; D uncertain. V was trimmed by 8 bases and J by 1 base, leaving 11 bases between them. The CDR3 is 13 residues long. Germline-derived CDR1 and CDR2 are MDHEN and SYDVKM. CDR3 in amino acids: CASAETSNTEAFF. For the CDR3, the DNA is TGTGCCAGCGCTGAGACATCGAACACTGAAGCTTTCTTT.

The chain combines TRBV4-3 with TRBJ2-7; D not resolved. V was shortened by 0 bases and J by 4 bases, with 7 bases between the two germline ends. Germline V CDR1 and CDR2: LGHNA, YSLEER. The CDR3 contains 13 residues. CDR3 residues: CASSQDVQYEQYF. For the CDR3, the DNA is TGCGCCAGCAGCCAAGATGTACAGTACGAGCAGTACTTC.

This clone was detected a few times. V usage is TRBV6-5 and J usage is TRBJ1-1, with D unresolved. The CDR3 consists of 14 residues. V was cut by 3 bases and J by 3 bases, with 11 bases left in between. Germline V gene data show CDR1 as MNHEY and CDR2 as SVGAGI. The CDR3 loop reads CASSYGTGYTEAFF. CDR3 sequence (DNA): TGTGCCAGCAGTTATGGTACGGGTTACACTGAAGCTTTCTTT.

The V gene is TRBV9, the J gene TRBJ2-3; TRBD2 is a possible D gene (6 bases). V was shortened by 0 bases and J by 0 bases, with 11 bases between the two germline ends. The CDR3 runs to 16 residues. CDR1 is SGDLS and CDR2 is YYNGEE in the germline V gene. The CDR3 sequence is CASSVGRGTSTDTQYF. The CDR3, as DNA: TGTGCCAGCAGCGTAGGGCGCGGGACTAGCACAGATACGCAGTATTTT. Variable domain in full (rest from reference TRBV9 and TRBJ2-3): DSGVTQTPKHLITATGQRVTLRCSPRSGDLSVYWYQQSLDQGLQFLIQYYNGEERAKGNILERFSAQQFPDLHSELNLSSLELGDSALYFCASSVGRGTSTDTQYFGPGTRLTVL.

This chain connects TRBV11-2 to TRBJ2-4; 8 nucleotides align to TRBD1. Germline V gives CDR1 SGHAT, CDR2 FQNNGV. V dropped 5 bases and J dropped 0; count of bases not matched to a gene: 6. The CDR3 totals 16 residues. The CDR3 loop reads CASSHLRGPAKNIQYF. The CDR3 DNA follows: TGTGCCAGCAGCCACCTCAGGGGGCCAGCCAAAAACATTCAGTACTTC.

The chain is built from TRBV9 and TRBJ2-2, with TRBD2 matching over 7 bases. CDR3 size: 13 residues. Germline V gene sequence: CDR1 SGDLS, CDR2 YYNGEE. Trimming cost V 4 bases and J 13 bases; bases outside gene matches: 10. The DNA for the CDR3 is TGTGCCAGCAGCCCTATACTCGGGAGGAGGCTGTTTTTT. Protein: CASSPILGRRLFF.

J is TRBJ2-3 and V is TRBV7-8; D call uncertain. V dropped 2 bases and J dropped 2 bases, with 14 bases sitting between them. There are 16 residues in the CDR3. Germline assignment: CDR1 SGHVS and CDR2 FQNEAQ. CDR3 DNA sequence: TGTGCCAGCAGCTTAAAAAGGTTGGCACTCACAGATACGCAGTATTTT. As protein: CASSLKRLALTDTQYF. The variable domain in full, with the rest retrieved from reference TRBV7-8 and TRBJ2-3, is GAGVSQSPRYKVAKRGQDVALRCDPISGHVSLFWYQQALGQGPEFLTYFQNEAQLDKSGLPSDRFFAERPEGSVSTLKIQRTQQEDSAVYLCASSLKRLALTDTQYFGPGTRLTVL.

The sample holds a few counts of this clone. The chain couples TRBV7-9 to TRBJ2-7, with TRBD1 matching over 7 bases. This CDR3 is built from 14 residues. With 4 bases clipped from V and 0 bases from J, the junction kept 3 bases outside the gene matches. Germline loops: CDR1 SEHNR, CDR2 FQNEAQ (reference sequence). The CDR3 here is CASSSQGDSYEQYF. CDR3 DNA: TGTGCCAGCAGCTCCCAGGGGGACTCCTACGAGCAGTACTTC. The variable domain in full, with the rest retrieved from reference TRBV7-9 and TRBJ2-7, is DTGVSQNPRHKITKRGQNVTFRCDPISEHNRLYWYRQTLGQGPEFLTYFQNEAQLEKSRLLSDRFSAERPKGSFSTLEIQRTEQGDSAMYLCASSSQGDSYEQYFGPGTRLTVT.

This clone has a single count. The chain employs TRBV7-2 and TRBJ2-1; D remains ambiguous. Germline CDR1 reads SGHTA; CDR2 reads FQGNSA. CDR3 length equals 16 residues. V gave up 1 base and J gave up 4 bases, with 14 bases separating them. CDR3 sequence reads: CASSLGAPTAYNEQFF. CDR3 bases: TGTGCCAGCAGCTTAGGAGCCCCTACGGCGTACAATGAGCAGTTCTTC.

This clone was counted a few times. This rearrangement joins TRBV7-3 to TRBJ1-4; no reliable D call. Germline lookup yields CDR1 SGHTA and CDR2 FQGTGA. The length of the CDR3 is 14 residues. The V gene lost 7 bases and the J gene lost 13 bases, with 22 bases spanning the gap. The chain's CDR3 is CASKVALPVSGLFF. CDR3 DNA: TGTGCCAGCAAGGTCGCCCTCCCTGTGTCAGGACTGTTTTTT.

This sequence joins TRBV5-4 and TRBJ2-3; 8 positions agree with TRBD2. The CDR3 runs to 16 residues. After removal of 9 bases from V and 4 bases from J, the junction contained 16 bases not matched to a gene. The germline CDR1 and CDR2 sequences are SGHNT and YYREEE (reference sequence). Here the CDR3 DNA reads TGTGCCATCCCGAATTTGGGCGGGGGGAAAGCAGATACGCAGTATTTT. Protein sequence: CAIPNLGGGKADTQYF.

The chain couples TRBV5-8 to TRBJ2-5, with TRBD2 matching 13 bases. The CDR3 length is 16 residues. Germline V CDR1 and CDR2: SGHTS, YDEGEE. Losses at the gene ends were 2 bases for V and 4 bases for J; bases not matched to a gene: 5. The CDR3 DNA follows: TGTGCCAGCAGCTTAACTAGCGGGGGGGCCTCAGAGACCCAGTACTTC. Amino acids: CASSLTSGGASETQYF. Full variable domain (rest looked up from reference TRBV5-8 and TRBJ2-5): EAGVTQSPTHLIKTRGQQATLRCSPISGHTSVYWYQQALGLGLQFLLWYDEGEERNRGNFPPRFSGRQFPNYSSELNVNALELEDSALYLCASSLTSGGASETQYFGPGTRLLVL.

The chain has TRBV5-1 and TRBJ1-1; no clear D. This CDR3 spans 15 amino acids. Looked up from germline, CDR1 is SGHRS and CDR2 is YFSETQ. V dropped 0 bases and J dropped 6 bases, with 15 bases sitting between them. CDR3 in amino acids: CASSLGSVIGAEAFF. The CDR3 bases are TGCGCCAGCAGCTTGGGGAGCGTGATTGGGGCTGAAGCTTTCTTT. Drawing the rest from reference TRBV5-1 and TRBJ1-1, the complete variable domain is KAGVTQTPRYLIKTRGQQVTLSCSPISGHRSVSWYQQTPGQGLQFLFEYFSETQRNKGNFPGRFSGRQFSNSRSEMNVSTLELGDSALYLCASSLGSVIGAEAFFGQGTRLTVV.